The rows below give T cell receptor beta chains drawn from one sample of a study of T cells after somatic rescue of genetic block. Assay: immunoSEQ multiplex PCR; the TCRdb copy retains only in-frame clones and omits some. The table shows around 100,000 clones, with around 90% occurring only once. The sample comprised peripheral blood mononuclear cells (PBMCs). These receptor sequences come from a woman between 18 and 29 years old. CDR3s include the opening cysteine and the closing phenylalanine or tryptophan. The D gene is left open where the match is weak. The size entry is marked missing in some rows and otherwise reads once, few, many or a size class.

D gene,J gene,clone size,V gene,CDR3 protein,CDR3 DNA
NA,TRBJ2-2,NA,TRBV19,CASSPTGGDPTGELFF,TGTGCCAGTAGCCCAACAGGAGGCGACCCCACCGGGGAGCTGTTTTTT
TRBD1,TRBJ1-1,few,TRBV5-1,CASSLFRGEAEAFF,TGCGCCAGCAGCTTGTTCAGGGGGGAAGCTGAAGCTTTCTTT
TRBD2,TRBJ2-1,NA,TRBV19,CATSGGANTIDEQFF,TGTGCCACTAGCGGGGGGGCCAATACTATCGATGAGCAGTTCTTC
NA,TRBJ2-5,NA,TRBV18,CASSPRTAYQETQYF,TGTGCCAGCTCACCCCGGACAGCCTATCAAGAGACCCAGTACTTC
NA,TRBJ1-3,NA,TRBV28,CASSLPGRQHSGNTIYF,TGTGCCAGCAGTTTGCCGGGACGGCAACACTCTGGAAACACCATATATTTT
NA,TRBJ2-2,NA,TRBV7-3,CASSPTRENTGELFF,TGTGCCAGCAGCCCAACTAGAGAGAACACCGGGGAGCTGTTTTTT
TRBD1,TRBJ2-5,NA,TRBV10-3,CAISDQGQTEETQYF,TGTGCCATCAGTGACCAGGGACAGACGGAAGAGACCCAGTACTTC
NA,TRBJ2-7,NA,TRBV9,CASSVGEGTSYEQYF,TGTGCCAGCAGCGTAGGGGAAGGGACGTCCTACGAGCAGTACTTC
NA,TRBJ2-1,NA,TRBV6-1,CASSEGGESNEQFF,TGTGCCAGCAGTGAAGGGGGGGAGTCCAATGAGCAGTTCTTC
NA,TRBJ1-6,NA,TRBV30,CAWDRLNSPLHF,TGTGCCTGGGACAGACTTAATTCACCCCTCCACTTT
NA,TRBJ1-1,NA,TRBV30,CAWYSGGPNTEAFF,TGTGCCTGGTATAGTGGAGGGCCGAACACTGAAGCTTTCTTT
TRBD2,TRBJ2-3,NA,TRBV29-1,CSVPGGLSTDTQYF,TGCAGCGTCCCGGGGGGGTTGAGCACAGATACGCAGTATTTT
TRBD2,TRBJ2-5,NA,TRBV5-4,CASSLWVSAGVQETQYF,TGTGCCAGCAGCTTGTGGGTATCAGCGGGGGTCCAAGAGACCCAGTACTTC
TRBD2,TRBJ2-7,NA,TRBV6-5,CASRGGRERGYEQYF,TGTGCCAGCAGGGGCGGGAGGGAGCGAGGCTACGAGCAGTACTTC